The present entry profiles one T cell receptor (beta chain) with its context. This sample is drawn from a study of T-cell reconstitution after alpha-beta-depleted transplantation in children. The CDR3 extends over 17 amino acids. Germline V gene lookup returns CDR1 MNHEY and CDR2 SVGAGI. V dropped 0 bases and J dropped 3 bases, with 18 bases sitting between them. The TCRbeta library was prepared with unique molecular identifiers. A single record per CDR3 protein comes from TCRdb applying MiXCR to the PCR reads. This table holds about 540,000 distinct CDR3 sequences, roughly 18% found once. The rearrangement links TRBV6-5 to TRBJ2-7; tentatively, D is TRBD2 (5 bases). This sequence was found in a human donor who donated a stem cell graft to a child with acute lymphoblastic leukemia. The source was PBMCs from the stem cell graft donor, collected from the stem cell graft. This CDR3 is CASSYSMFQRVGYEQYF. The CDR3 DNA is TGTGCCAGCAGTTACTCCATGTTTCAGAGGGTGGGCTACGAGCAGTACTTC.